Presented here are 13 T cell receptor beta chains from one specimen sequenced in a study of CD8 T cells in Susac syndrome. RNA, at about 0.45 to 1 ug, was reverse transcribed with random hexamers. Each CDR3 protein is one row after TCRdb ran MiXCR on the immunoSEQ multiplex PCR reads. The sample lists 55,000 to 80,000 distinct CDR3 sequences; about 92% were seen once. Sequencing was done on a sample of CD4+ T cells from PBMCs. Source of these receptors: a human donor with Susac syndrome.

The chain employs TRBV5-1 and TRBJ2-5, with D perhaps matching TRBD1 (6 bases). The CDR3 consists of 13 residues. Germline V CDR1 and CDR2: SGHRS, YFSETQ. V shed 7 bases and J shed 5 bases, with 15 bases lying between them. The CDR3 region has the DNA TGCGCCAGCCGCTGGACAGTCGGGGAGACCCAGTACTTC. Protein: CASRWTVGETQYF.

The rearrangement uses TRBV20-1 and TRBJ2-1; D not certain. V lost 7 bases, J lost 6 bases, and 16 bases lay in between. The CDR3 is 13 residues long. Germline lookup yields CDR1 DFQATT and CDR2 SNEGSKA (reference sequence). CDR3 protein: CSGALIGSNEQFF. The CDR3 bases are TGCAGTGGGGCGTTGATCGGCTCCAATGAGCAGTTCTTC.

The CDR3 region has the DNA TGTGCCAGCAGCGGAACCGGGAGGCCCGAAGTGCAGTTCTTC. Translated: CASSGTGRPEVQFF. V gene TRBV5-4 combines with J gene TRBJ2-1; TRBD2 agrees at 7 bases. The CDR3 contains 14 residues. V trimming: 4 bases; J trimming: 12 bases; junction bases outside the gene matches: 13. CDR1 and CDR2 (germline): SGHNT, YYREEE (reference sequence).

The CDR3 is CASSSRTGGFYGYTF. The CDR3 DNA reads TGTGCCAGCAGCTCACGGACAGGGGGGTTCTATGGCTACACCTTC. The chain uses TRBV7-8 and TRBJ1-2, with TRBD1 identical over 10 bases. Germline lookup yields CDR1 SGHVS and CDR2 FQNEAQ. The length of the CDR3 is 15 residues. V gave up 4 bases and J gave up 4 bases; unmatched junction bases: 6.

The chain recombines TRBV6-5 with TRBJ1-1; D unresolved. Trimming removed 5 bases at V and 7 bases at J, with 11 bases between. Germline CDR1 reads MNHEY; CDR2 reads SVGAGI. This CDR3 spans 12 amino acids. CDR3 DNA: TGTGCCAGCAGTCGAAACATACATGAAGCTTTCTTT. The encoded protein is CASSRNIHEAFF.

The chain has TRBV4-3 and TRBJ2-4; 10 bases match TRBD1. This CDR3 is 16 amino acids long. CDR1 is LGHNA and CDR2 is YSLEER in the germline V gene. V shed 4 bases, J shed 10 bases, and the junction held 13 bases outside the gene matches. The CDR3 loop reads CASSPVGTGVLEIQYF. The CDR3 DNA reads TGCGCCAGCAGCCCGGTCGGGACAGGGGTTCTCGAGATTCAGTACTTC.

This chain connects TRBV18 to TRBJ1-3; D not certain. V lost 3 bases, J lost 2 bases, and 5 bases lay in between. Looked up from germline, CDR1 is KGHSH and CDR2 is LQKENI. This CDR3 is 13 amino acids long. CDR3 amino acids: CASSPEAGNTIYF. Here the CDR3 DNA reads TGTGCCAGCTCACCCGAGGCTGGAAACACCATATATTTT.

The CDR3 loop is CASSPQGAGVPLHF. The DNA for the CDR3 is TGTGCCAGCAGTCCCCAGGGCGCCGGGGTACCCCTCCACTTT. V gene TRBV6-5 combines with J gene TRBJ1-6; a possible D gene is TRBD1 (5 bases). The CDR3 has 14 residues. Trimming took off 5 bases at V and 12 bases at J, with 17 bases between the two ends. Germline V gives CDR1 MNHEY, CDR2 SVGAGI.

The CDR3 sequence: CASSPPFDTAKGAFF. The CDR3 DNA reads TGTGCCAGCTCACCACCGTTCGACACCGCCAAGGGTGCTTTCTTT. The chain has TRBV18 and TRBJ1-1; the D is unclear. V dropped 0 bases and J dropped 11 bases, with 19 bases sitting between them. The germline V gene encodes CDR1 KGHSH and CDR2 LQKENI. The CDR3 totals 15 residues.

On this clonotype: Here the CDR3 omits its conserved ending phenylalanine or tryptophan, so a read error is the likely source. Because the CDR3's place on the DNA is in doubt, the DNA is left out and the CDR3 is given as listed by TCRdb. V usage is TRBV20-1 and J usage is TRBJ1-4. The CDR3 is 11 amino acids in total, end residues counted. Germline CDR1 reads DFQATT; CDR2 reads SNEGSKA (reference sequence). CDR3 region: CSAREMVKERI.

The genes are TRBV6-5 and TRBJ1-5; tentatively, D is TRBD1 (5 bases). Trimming cost V 0 bases and J 7 bases, with 13 bases left between them. Germline CDR1 and CDR2: MNHEY and SVGAGI. CDR3 length: 15 residues. The CDR3 reads CASSYSSSWGQPQHF. Written as DNA, the CDR3 is TGTGCCAGCAGTTACTCCTCCTCTTGGGGCCAGCCCCAGCATTTT.

The chain is built from TRBV28 and TRBJ2-2; TRBD1 matches at 7 bases. V dropped 6 bases and J dropped 6; count of bases not matched to a gene: 10. Germline-derived CDR1 and CDR2 are MDHEN and SYDVKM. The CDR3 totals 15 residues. DNA for the CDR3: TGTGCCAGCAGACAAGACAGGGTTGGAGCCGGGGAGCTGTTTTTT. This translates into CASRQDRVGAGELFF.

V and J are TRBV3-1 and TRBJ2-1; D is tentatively TRBD1 or TRBD2 (5 bases each). The CDR3 has 13 residues. The V gene lost 1 base and the J gene lost 11 bases, with 12 bases spanning the gap. The germline V gene encodes CDR1 LGHDT and CDR2 YNNKEL (reference sequence). This CDR3 reads CASSQVRDGKQFF. The CDR3, as DNA: TGTGCCAGCAGCCAAGTCCGGGACGGCAAGCAGTTCTTC.